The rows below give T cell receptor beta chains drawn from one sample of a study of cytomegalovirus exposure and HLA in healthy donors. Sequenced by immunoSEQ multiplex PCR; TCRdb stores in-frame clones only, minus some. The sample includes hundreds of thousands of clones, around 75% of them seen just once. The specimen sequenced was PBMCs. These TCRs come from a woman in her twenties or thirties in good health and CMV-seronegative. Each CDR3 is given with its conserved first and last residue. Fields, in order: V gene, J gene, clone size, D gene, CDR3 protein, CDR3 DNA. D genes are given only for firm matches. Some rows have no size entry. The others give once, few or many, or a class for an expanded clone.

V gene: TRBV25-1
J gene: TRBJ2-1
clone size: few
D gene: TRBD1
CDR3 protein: CASSEMGTGWGEQFF
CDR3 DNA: TGTGCCAGCAGTGAAATGGGGACAGGCTGGGGGGAGCAGTTCTTC

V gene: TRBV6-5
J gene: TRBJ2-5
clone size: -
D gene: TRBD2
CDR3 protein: CASRAGTSVETQYF
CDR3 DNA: TGTGCCAGCAGAGCCGGGACTAGCGTTGAGACCCAGTACTTC

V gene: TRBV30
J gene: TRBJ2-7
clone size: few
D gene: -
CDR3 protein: CACLSGTSYEQYF
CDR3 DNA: TGTGCCTGTCTATCCGGGACAAGTTACGAGCAGTACTTC

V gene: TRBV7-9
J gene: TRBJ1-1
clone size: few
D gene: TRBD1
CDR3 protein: CASSKDRVMTEAFF
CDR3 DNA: TGTGCCAGCAGCAAGGACAGGGTAATGACTGAAGCTTTCTTT

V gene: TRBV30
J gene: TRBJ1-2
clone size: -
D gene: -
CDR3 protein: CAWRERYGYTF
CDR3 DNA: TGTGCCTGGAGGGAGCGATATGGCTACACCTTC

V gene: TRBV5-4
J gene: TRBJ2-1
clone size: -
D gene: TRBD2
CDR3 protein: CASTGGTTTEQFF
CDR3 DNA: TGTGCCAGCACTGGGGGGACTACGACTGAGCAGTTCTTC

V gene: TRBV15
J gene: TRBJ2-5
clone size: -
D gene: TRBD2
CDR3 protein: CATSRVAGGPETQYF
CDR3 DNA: TGTGCCACCAGCAGAGTGGCGGGGGGGCCGGAGACCCAGTACTTC

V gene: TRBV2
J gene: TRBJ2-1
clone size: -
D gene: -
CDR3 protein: CASSPTTSNEQFF
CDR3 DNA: TGTGCCAGCAGTCCTACTACTTCCAATGAGCAGTTCTTC

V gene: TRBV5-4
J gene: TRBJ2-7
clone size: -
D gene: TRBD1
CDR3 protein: CASSIQGAAYEQYF
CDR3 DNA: TGTGCCAGCAGCATACAGGGGGCAGCCTACGAGCAGTACTTC

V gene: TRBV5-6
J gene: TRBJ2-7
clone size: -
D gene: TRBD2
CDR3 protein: CASSLGGGGYEQYF
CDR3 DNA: TGTGCCAGCAGCTTGGGTGGGGGAGGGTACGAGCAGTACTTC

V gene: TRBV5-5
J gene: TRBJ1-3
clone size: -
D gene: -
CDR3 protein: CASSRSTGRGSSGNTIYF
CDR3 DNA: TGTGCCAGCAGCCGTTCCACAGGGAGGGGCAGCTCTGGAAACACCATATATTTT

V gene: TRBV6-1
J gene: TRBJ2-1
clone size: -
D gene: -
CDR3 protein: CASKVGPYNEQFF
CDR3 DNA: TGTGCCAGCAAGGTGGGCCCCTACAATGAGCAGTTCTTC

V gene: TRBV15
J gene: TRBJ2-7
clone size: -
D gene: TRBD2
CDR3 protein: CATSRGASGAGEQYF
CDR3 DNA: TGTGCCACCAGCAGAGGGGCTAGCGGAGCGGGAGAGCAGTACTTC

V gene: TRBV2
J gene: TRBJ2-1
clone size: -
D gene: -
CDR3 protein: CASSENLVSSSYNEQFF
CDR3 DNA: TGTGCCAGCAGTGAAAACCTCGTTTCGAGCTCCTACAATGAGCAGTTCTTC

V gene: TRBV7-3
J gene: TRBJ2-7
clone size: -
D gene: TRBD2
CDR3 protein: CASSIRDSEVAGVYF
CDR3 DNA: TGTGCCAGCAGCATCCGGGACAGTGAGGTAGCGGGGGTATACTTC